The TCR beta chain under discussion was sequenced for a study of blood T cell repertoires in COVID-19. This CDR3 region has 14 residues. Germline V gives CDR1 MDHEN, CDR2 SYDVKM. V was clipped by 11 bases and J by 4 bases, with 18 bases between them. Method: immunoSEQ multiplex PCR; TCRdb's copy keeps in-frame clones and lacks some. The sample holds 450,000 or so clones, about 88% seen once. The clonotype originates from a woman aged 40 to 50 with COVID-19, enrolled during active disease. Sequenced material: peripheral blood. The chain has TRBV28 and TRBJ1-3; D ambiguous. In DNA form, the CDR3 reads TGTGCCCTCAAAGCGACCAAGGCGGGAAACACCATATATTTT. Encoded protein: CALKATKAGNTIYF. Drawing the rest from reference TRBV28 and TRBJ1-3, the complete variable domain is DVKVTQSSRYLVKRTGEKVFLECVQDMDHENMFWYRQDPGLGLRLIYFSYDVKMKEKGDIPEGYSVSREKKERFSLILESASTNQTSMYLCALKATKAGNTIYFGEGSWLTVV.